Following are 20 T cell receptor beta chains from one sample sequenced in a study of CD8 T cells in Susac syndrome (dated by TCRdb to about 2019). Libraries were made using the immunoSEQ multiplex PCR assay. RNA was extracted with the RNeasy kit and 0.5 to 1 ug was reverse transcribed using random hexamers. TCRdb itself trimmed the public reads at Q25 with fastp, ran MiXCR and retained productive beta chains. Each CDR3 protein appears once, grouped with its most common genes and DNA. Here the sample has 250,000 to 300,000 distinct CDR3 sequences; about 89% occur a single time. The ten top clones hold around 0.18% of the sample. Specimen: CD8+ T cells from PBMCs. These receptors all stem from a human donor with multiple sclerosis.

The V gene is TRBV6-1, the J gene TRBJ2-3; possible D gene TRBD1, 6 bases. The V end was cut by 3 bases, the J end by 2 bases, with 12 bases between. Germline V CDR1 and CDR2: MNHNS, SASEGT. The CDR3 extends over 15 amino acids. The CDR3 DNA follows: TGTGCCAGCAGTGATTTTACAGGGTACACAGATACGCAGTATTTT. Amino acids: CASSDFTGYTDTQYF.

The rearrangement links TRBV20-1 to TRBJ2-6; 9 nucleotides match TRBD1. CDR3 size: 19 residues. J lost 0 bases, V lost 3 bases, and 12 bases had no gene match. Germline V CDR1 and CDR2: DFQATT, SNEGSKA (reference sequence). The CDR3 DNA sequence: TGCAGTGCTAGTAGTTGGACAGGGGCCCTCAGCTCTGGGGCCAACGTCCTGACTTTC. This gives the protein CSASSWTGALSSGANVLTF.

The chain links TRBV27 to TRBJ2-1; 10 nucleotides line up with TRBD2. The CDR3 is 16 amino acids. Germline V gene data show CDR1 as MNHEY and CDR2 as SMNVEV (reference sequence). The V gene end was trimmed by 5 bases and the J gene end by 9 bases; junction bases not matched to a gene: 13. CDR3 amino acids: CASSPYTAGGPGEQFF. The CDR3, as DNA: TGTGCCAGCAGTCCCTACACAGCGGGAGGGCCAGGTGAGCAGTTCTTC.

The chain is built from TRBV29-1 and TRBJ2-1; TRBD2 matches 13 bases. V lost 7 bases to trimming and J lost 3 bases; unmatched junction nucleotides: 15. Germline V gene lookup returns CDR1 SQVTM and CDR2 ANQGSEA. This CDR3 region has 18 residues. The CDR3, as DNA: TGCAGCGCCCGGCAGGGCTTAGGGACTAGCGGGGACTACAATGAGCAGTTCTTC. This translates into CSARQGLGTSGDYNEQFF.

The chain employs TRBV7-9 and TRBJ1-1; 7 nucleotides line up with TRBD1. Unmatched junction bases numbered 2, after V lost 2 bases and J lost 8 bases. The CDR3 contains 12 residues. Per the germline V gene, CDR1 is SEHNR and CDR2 is FQNEAQ (reference sequence). CDR3: CASSLTTGEAFF. The CDR3 region has the DNA TGTGCCAGCAGCTTAACGACAGGGGAAGCTTTCTTT.

The chain is built from TRBV20-1 and TRBJ2-3; D ambiguous. Germline V gene sequence: CDR1 DFQATT, CDR2 SNEGSKA (reference sequence). The CDR3 totals 14 residues. V was clipped by 1 base and J by 4 bases, with 12 bases between them. CDR3 amino acids: CSARGAEDPDTQYF. Written as DNA, the CDR3 is TGCAGTGCTAGAGGCGCCGAGGACCCAGATACGCAGTATTTT.

The genes are TRBV27 and TRBJ2-7, with 7 bases fitting TRBD1. The CDR3 is 14 amino acids. Germline CDR1 and CDR2: MNHEY and SMNVEV (reference sequence). J was trimmed by 7 bases and V by 3 bases; bases with no gene match: 9. CDR3 sequence reads: CASSLGTAAPEQYF. For the CDR3, the DNA is TGTGCCAGCAGTTTGGGGACAGCGGCCCCGGAGCAGTACTTC.

This clonotype came up once. This sequence joins TRBV5-5 and TRBJ2-2; D gene ambiguous. This CDR3 is 15 amino acids long. Germline loops: CDR1 SGHKS, CDR2 YYEKEE (reference sequence). Trimming removed 0 bases from V and 6 bases from J, with 12 bases in between. The CDR3 DNA is TGTGCCAGCAGCTTGGATCTTTCGCTGGCCGGGGAGCTGTTTTTT. It encodes CASSLDLSLAGELFF.

V gene TRBV11-2 combines with J gene TRBJ2-2, with 9 bases identical to TRBD2. CDR1 and CDR2 (germline): SGHAT, FQNNGV. CDR3 length: 15 amino acids. After removal of 3 bases from V and 4 bases from J, the junction contained 3 bases not matched to a gene. The CDR3: CASSFSGGPTGELFF. CDR3 coding DNA: TGTGCCAGCAGCTTTAGCGGGGGACCCACCGGGGAGCTGTTTTTT. The entire variable domain, with the rest obtained from reference TRBV11-2 and TRBJ2-2, is as follows: EAGVAQSPRYKIIEKRQSVAFWCNPISGHATLYWYQQILGQGPKLLIQFQNNGVVDDSQLPKDRFSAERLKGVDSTLKIQPAKLEDSAVYLCASSFSGGPTGELFFGEGSRLTVL.

V usage is TRBV20-1 and J usage is TRBJ2-1; the match to TRBD2 covers 12 bases. V lost 4 bases and J lost 10; bases outside the gene matches: 11. CDR1 is DFQATT and CDR2 is SNEGSKA in the germline V gene (reference sequence). The length of the CDR3 is 15 residues. The CDR3 nucleotides are TGCAGTGCTATTTCCGGACTAGCGGGGAGCTCGGAGCAGTTCTTC. This encodes CSAISGLAGSSEQFF.

The V call is TRBV20-1, the J call TRBJ2-7, with 7 bases fitting TRBD1. In germline, CDR1 is DFQATT, CDR2 SNEGSKA (reference sequence). The CDR3 covers 14 residues. The J segment lost 3 bases and the V segment lost 1 base, leaving 6 bases of the junction unmatched. The CDR3 here is CSARARWDSYEQYF. CDR3 coding DNA: TGCAGTGCTAGAGCCCGGTGGGACAGCTACGAGCAGTACTTC.

J is TRBJ2-2 and V is TRBV28, with 8 positions matching TRBD2. Germline V gene lookup returns CDR1 MDHEN and CDR2 SYDVKM. J was trimmed by 3 bases and V by 7 bases; bases with no gene match: 7. The CDR3 totals 15 residues. CDR3 in DNA: TGTGCCAGCAAAACGGGGGGGCCACACACCGGGGAGCTGTTTTTT. The encoded protein is CASKTGGPHTGELFF.

This clonotype was observed a single time. The chain couples TRBV29-1 to TRBJ1-2; the D is unclear. V lost 7 bases and J 5 bases, leaving 11 bases between the germline ends. Germline V gene lookup returns CDR1 SQVTM and CDR2 ANQGSEA. The CDR3 has 11 residues. The CDR3 loop reads CSAHLWYGYTF. CDR3 in DNA: TGCAGCGCGCATCTCTGGTATGGCTACACCTTC.

The chain couples TRBV9 to TRBJ2-1, with 13 bases matching TRBD2. CDR1 and CDR2 (germline): SGDLS, YYNGEE. This CDR3 is 21 amino acids long. After removal of 4 bases from V and 10 bases from J, the junction contained 26 bases not matched to a gene. CDR3 DNA sequence: TGTGCCAGCAGCACAAGTGGGAGGACTAGCGGGAGAGCCGAGGATTTTACGGAGCAGTTCTTC. It codes for CASSTSGRTSGRAEDFTEQFF.

V is TRBV2 and J is TRBJ1-2; D is unresolved. Trimming took off 7 bases at V and 4 bases at J, with 19 bases between the two ends. Germline-derived CDR1 and CDR2 are SNHLY and FYNNEI. This CDR3 is built from 15 residues. CDR3 DNA sequence: TGTGCCAGCAACCGTTTCAGGAAAATAGGCTATGGCTACACCTTC. This codes for CASNRFRKIGYGYTF. Full variable domain (remainder filled in from reference TRBV2 and TRBJ1-2): EPEVTQTPSHQVTQMGQEVILRCVPISNHLYFYWYRQILGQKVEFLVSFYNNEISEKSEIFDDQFSVERPDGSNFTLKIRSTKLEDSAMYFCASNRFRKIGYGYTFGSGTRLTVV.

V usage is TRBV27 and J usage is TRBJ2-2; 10 bases match TRBD2. J was trimmed by 6 bases and V by 5 bases; bases with no gene match: 3. The CDR3 covers 14 residues. Looked up from germline, CDR1 is MNHEY and CDR2 is SMNVEV (reference sequence). This CDR3 is CASSTGLASGELFF. CDR3 DNA: TGTGCCAGCAGTACGGGACTAGCGTCCGGGGAGCTGTTTTTT.

V usage is TRBV12-3 or TRBV12-4 and J usage is TRBJ1-2, with D perhaps matching TRBD1 (6 bases). Trimming removed 11 bases from V and 3 bases from J, with 13 bases in between. The CDR3 extends over 12 amino acids. The CDR3 protein is CALATGYYGYTF. In DNA form, the CDR3 reads TGTGCCCTTGCGACAGGCTACTATGGCTACACCTTC.

This rearrangement joins TRBV27 to TRBJ2-7; D is unresolved. Germline CDR1 MNHEY, CDR2 SMNVEV (reference sequence). The V end was cut by 3 bases, the J end by 3 bases, with 9 bases between. CDR3 length equals 13 residues. This chain's CDR3 is CASSLRPLYEQYF. DNA for the CDR3: TGTGCCAGCAGTTTGCGACCTCTCTACGAGCAGTACTTC.

This sequence joins TRBV12-3 or TRBV12-4 and TRBJ1-3; TRBD1 aligns across 10 bases. CDR3 length: 17 residues. J was trimmed by 4 bases and V by 8 bases; bases with no gene match: 14. The CDR3 DNA is TGTGCCAGCGCCATGACAGGGGGCTACGTTTCAGGAAACACCATATATTTT. Amino acids: CASAMTGGYVSGNTIYF.

This chain links TRBV9 with TRBJ2-7; tentative D call: TRBD2 (6 bases). This CDR3 spans 15 amino acids. Germline V lookup: CDR1 SGDLS, CDR2 YYNGEE. The V end lost 3 bases, the J end lost 2 bases, and 15 bases lay between the germline ends. The CDR3 loop reads CASSGGDQRPYEQYF. In nucleotides, the CDR3 is TGTGCCAGCAGCGGGGGGGACCAGCGTCCCTACGAGCAGTACTTC.